One sample yielded the 8 T cell receptor beta chains listed below, sequenced in a study of CD8 T cells in ankylosing spondylitis. TCRdb ran MiXCR on the 5' RACE reads and lists one entry per CDR3 protein. The sample lists around 140,000 distinct CDR3 sequences, 17% occurring once. General observations from the study: Characteristic of ankylosing spondylitis blood, it appeared, was a TCR beta motif comprising several highly homologous variants.

No antigen has been assigned to these receptors. The sample comprised blood, either unsorted or a sorted T cell fraction (not recorded which). The receptors derive from a male donor with ankylosing spondylitis.

The chain joins TRBV2 to TRBJ2-3, with TRBD2 matching 7 bases. Germline V gene sequence: CDR1 SNHLY, CDR2 FYNNEI. The V segment lost 7 bases and the J segment 2 bases; nucleotides outside the gene matches: 3. The CDR3 totals 13 residues. In DNA form, the CDR3 reads TGTGCCAGCACAAGCGGGAACACAGATACGCAGTATTTT. Encoded protein: CASTSGNTDTQYF. Complete variable domain (other parts from reference TRBV2 and TRBJ2-3): EPEVTQTPSHQVTQMGQEVILRCVPISNHLYFYWYRQILGQKVEFLVSFYNNEISEKSEIFDDQFSVERPDGSNFTLKIRSTKLEDSAMYFCASTSGNTDTQYFGPGTRLTVL.

This clonotype was seen at least ten times. The CDR3 DNA sequence: TGTGCCAGCAGCGATAGCTCTGGAAACACCATATATTTT. Amino acid sequence: CASSDSSGNTIYF. The rearrangement links TRBV9 to TRBJ1-3; no firm D call. The CDR3 is made up of 13 amino acids. Looked up from germline, CDR1 is SGDLS and CDR2 is YYNGEE. V was cut by 3 bases and J by 0 bases, with 4 bases left in between.

The rearrangement uses TRBV18 and TRBJ2-5; 14 bases align to TRBD2. This CDR3 is 17 amino acids long. Per the germline V gene, CDR1 is KGHSH and CDR2 is LQKENI. Germline trimming cut 6 bases from V and 1 base from J; bases unmatched to any gene: 7. The CDR3 protein is CASSPGLAGVFQETQYF. The DNA for the CDR3 is TGTGCCAGCTCCCCGGGACTAGCGGGAGTTTTCCAAGAGACCCAGTACTTC.

This chain links TRBV27 with TRBJ2-7; D may be TRBD1 (5 bases). This CDR3 has 14 residues. V lost 3 bases and J 7 bases, leaving 16 bases between the germline ends. Germline V gene sequence: CDR1 MNHEY, CDR2 SMNVEV (reference sequence). CDR3 amino acids: CASSFRQGSGEQYF. The CDR3 nucleotides read TGTGCCAGCAGTTTCCGGCAGGGTTCAGGAGAGCAGTACTTC.

The chain has TRBV6-2 or TRBV6-3 and TRBJ2-3, with 12 bases lining up with TRBD2. Germline CDR1 reads MNHEY; CDR2 reads SVGEGT. V was clipped by 6 bases and J by 6 bases; unmatched bases: 10. The CDR3 contains 16 residues. CDR3 amino acids: CASSHPTSGSADTQYF. In nucleotides, the CDR3 is TGTGCCAGCAGCCATCCGACTAGCGGGAGTGCGGATACGCAGTATTTT.

This clonotype was seen a handful of times. The CDR3 loop is CASSLAGLDYGYTF. The CDR3 nucleotides are TGTGCCAGCAGCTTAGCAGGGTTGGACTATGGCTACACCTTC. This chain uses TRBV7-9 with TRBJ1-2, with unresolved D. Per germline, CDR1 SEHNR and CDR2 FQNEAQ (reference sequence). The V gene lost 0 bases and the J gene lost 3 bases, with 8 bases spanning the gap. The CDR3 has 14 residues.

The chain employs TRBV27 and TRBJ2-3, with TRBD2 matching over 9 bases. This CDR3 region has 17 residues. From germline, CDR1 is MNHEY and CDR2 SMNVEV (reference sequence). The junction had 10 bases not matched to a gene; V was cut back by 3 bases and J by 3 bases. The CDR3 nucleotides are TGTGCCAGCAGTTTTTTTTACGTGACTAGCGGTACAGATACGCAGTATTTT. Amino acids: CASSFFYVTSGTDTQYF.

In its sample, this clonotype was seen many times. This chain joins TRBV29-1 and TRBJ2-1; the D call may be TRBD1 or TRBD2 (6 bases each). Trimming cost V 0 bases and J 8 bases, with 17 bases left between them. Looked up from germline, CDR1 is SQVTM and CDR2 is ANQGSEA. The CDR3 is 15 residues long. DNA for the CDR3: TGCAGCGTTGAAGATATCCACGGGGGCCAGGATGAGCAGTTCTTC. It yields the protein CSVEDIHGGQDEQFF.